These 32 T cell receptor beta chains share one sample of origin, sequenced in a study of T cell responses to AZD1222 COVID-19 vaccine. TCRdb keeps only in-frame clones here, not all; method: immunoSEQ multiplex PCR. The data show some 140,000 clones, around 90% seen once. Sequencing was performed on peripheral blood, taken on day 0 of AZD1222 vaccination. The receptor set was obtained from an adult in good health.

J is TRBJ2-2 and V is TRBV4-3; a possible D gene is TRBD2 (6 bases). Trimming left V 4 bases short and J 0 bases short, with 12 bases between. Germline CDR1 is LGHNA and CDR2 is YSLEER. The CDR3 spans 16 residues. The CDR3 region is CASSRDLVTNTGELFF. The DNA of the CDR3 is TGCGCCAGCAGCCGGGACTTGGTTACGAACACCGGGGAGCTGTTTTTT.

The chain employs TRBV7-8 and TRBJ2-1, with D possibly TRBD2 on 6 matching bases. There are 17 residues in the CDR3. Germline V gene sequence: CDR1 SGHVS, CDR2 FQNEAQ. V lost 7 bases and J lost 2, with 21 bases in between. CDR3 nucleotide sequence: TGTGCCAGCACCTTCCGGGCCTTGGGACTTCCCTACAATGAGCAGTTCTTC. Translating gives CASTFRALGLPYNEQFF.

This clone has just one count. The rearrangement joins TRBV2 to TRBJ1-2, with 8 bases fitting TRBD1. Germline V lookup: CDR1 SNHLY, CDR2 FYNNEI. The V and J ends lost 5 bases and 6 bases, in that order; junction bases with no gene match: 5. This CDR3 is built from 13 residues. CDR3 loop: CASSFGQGDGYTF. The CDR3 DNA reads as TGTGCCAGCAGTTTCGGACAGGGAGATGGCTACACCTTC.

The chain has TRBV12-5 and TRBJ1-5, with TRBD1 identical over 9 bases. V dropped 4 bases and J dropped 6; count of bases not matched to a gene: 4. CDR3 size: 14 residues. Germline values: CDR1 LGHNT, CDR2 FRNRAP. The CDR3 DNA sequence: TGTGCTAGTGGTTCGGGACAGGGATTTCAGCCCCAGCATTTT. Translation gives CASGSGQGFQPQHF.

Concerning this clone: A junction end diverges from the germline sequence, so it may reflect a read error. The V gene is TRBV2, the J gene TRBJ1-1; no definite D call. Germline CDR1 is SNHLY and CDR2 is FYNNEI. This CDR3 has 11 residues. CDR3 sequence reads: CASSESRASKF. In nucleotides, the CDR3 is TGTGCCAGCAGTGAAAGTCGGGCATCAAAATTT.

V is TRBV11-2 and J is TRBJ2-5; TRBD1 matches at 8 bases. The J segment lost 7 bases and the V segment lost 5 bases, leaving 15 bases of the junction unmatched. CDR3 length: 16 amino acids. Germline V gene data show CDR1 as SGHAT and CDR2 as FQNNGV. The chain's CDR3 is CASSPFRSRGQGTQYF. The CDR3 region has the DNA TGTGCCAGCAGCCCCTTTAGGAGCAGGGGGCAGGGGACCCAGTACTTC. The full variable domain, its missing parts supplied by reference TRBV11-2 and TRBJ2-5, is EAGVAQSPRYKIIEKRQSVAFWCNPISGHATLYWYQQILGQGPKLLIQFQNNGVVDDSQLPKDRFSAERLKGVDSTLKIQPAKLEDSAVYLCASSPFRSRGQGTQYFGPGTRLLVL.

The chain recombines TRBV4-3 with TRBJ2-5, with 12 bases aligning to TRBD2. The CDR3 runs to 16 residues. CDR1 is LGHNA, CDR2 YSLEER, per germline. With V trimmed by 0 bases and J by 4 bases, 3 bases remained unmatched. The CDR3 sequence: CASSQESSGRVETQYF. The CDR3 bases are TGCGCCAGCAGCCAAGAATCTAGCGGGAGGGTAGAGACCCAGTACTTC.

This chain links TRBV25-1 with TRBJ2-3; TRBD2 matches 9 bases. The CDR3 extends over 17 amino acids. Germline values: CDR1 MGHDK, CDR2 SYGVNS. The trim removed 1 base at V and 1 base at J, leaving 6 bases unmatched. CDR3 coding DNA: TGTGCCAGCAGTGAATGGAGGACTAGCGTCCGCACAGATACGCAGTATTTT. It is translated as CASSEWRTSVRTDTQYF.

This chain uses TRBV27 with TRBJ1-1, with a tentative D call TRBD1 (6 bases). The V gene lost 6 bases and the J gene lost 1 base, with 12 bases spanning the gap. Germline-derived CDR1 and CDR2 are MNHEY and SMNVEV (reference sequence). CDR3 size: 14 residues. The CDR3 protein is CASRHEGGNTEAFF. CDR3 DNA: TGTGCCAGCAGGCACGAGGGGGGGAACACTGAAGCTTTCTTT.

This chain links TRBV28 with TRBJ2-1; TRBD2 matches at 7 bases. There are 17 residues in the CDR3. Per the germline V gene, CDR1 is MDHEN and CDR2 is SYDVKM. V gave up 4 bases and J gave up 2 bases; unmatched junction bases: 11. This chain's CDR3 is CASSSPAGDGAYNEQFF. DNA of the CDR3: TGTGCCAGCAGTTCCCCCGCGGGAGACGGGGCCTACAATGAGCAGTTCTTC.

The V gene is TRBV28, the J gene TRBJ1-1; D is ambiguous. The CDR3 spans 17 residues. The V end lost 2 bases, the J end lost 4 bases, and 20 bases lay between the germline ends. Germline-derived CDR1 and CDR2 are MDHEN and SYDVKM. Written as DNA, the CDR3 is TGTGCCAGCAGTTTAATCTCCGGACGGGTCGGTACCACTGAAGCTTTCTTT. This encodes CASSLISGRVGTTEAFF.

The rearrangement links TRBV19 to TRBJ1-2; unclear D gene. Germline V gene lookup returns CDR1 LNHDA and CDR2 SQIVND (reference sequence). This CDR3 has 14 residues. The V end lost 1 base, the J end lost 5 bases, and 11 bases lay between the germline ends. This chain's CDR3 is CASSIGEANYGYTF. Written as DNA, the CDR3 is TGTGCCAGTAGTATAGGGGAGGCGAATTATGGCTACACCTTC. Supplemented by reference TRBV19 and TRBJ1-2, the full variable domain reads DGGITQSPKYLFRKEGQNVTLSCEQNLNHDAMYWYRQDPGQGLRLIYYSQIVNDFQKGDIAEGYSVSREKKESFPLTVTSAQKNPTAFYLCASSIGEANYGYTFGSGTRLTVV.

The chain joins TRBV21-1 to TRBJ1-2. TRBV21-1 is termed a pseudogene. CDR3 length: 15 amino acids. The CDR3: CASSKWDRVNYGYTF. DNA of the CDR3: TGTGCCAGCAGCAAATGGGACCGCGTCAACTATGGCTACACCTTC.

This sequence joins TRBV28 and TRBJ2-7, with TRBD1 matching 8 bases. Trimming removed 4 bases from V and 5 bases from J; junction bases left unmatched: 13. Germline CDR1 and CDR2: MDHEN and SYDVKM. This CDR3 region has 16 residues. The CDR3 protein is CASSSSAGGGSHEQYF. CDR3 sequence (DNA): TGTGCCAGCAGTTCATCGGCAGGGGGCGGTAGCCACGAGCAGTACTTC.

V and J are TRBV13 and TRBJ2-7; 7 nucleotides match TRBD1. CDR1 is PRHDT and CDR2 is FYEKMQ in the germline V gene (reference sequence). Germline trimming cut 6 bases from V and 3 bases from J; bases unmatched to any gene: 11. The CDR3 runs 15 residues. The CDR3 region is CASSHRDSRNYEQYF. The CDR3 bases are TGTGCCAGCAGTCACCGGGACAGTAGAAACTACGAGCAGTACTTC.

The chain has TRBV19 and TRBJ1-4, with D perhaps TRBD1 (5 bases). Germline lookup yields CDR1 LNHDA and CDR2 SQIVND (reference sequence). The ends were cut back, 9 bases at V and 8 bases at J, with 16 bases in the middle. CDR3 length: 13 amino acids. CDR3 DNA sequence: TGTGCCAGCGAGGGACCGGGGAGGGAAAAACTGTTTTTT. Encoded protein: CASEGPGREKLFF.

CDR3 DNA: TGTGCCAGCAGCCCCTCGGTACCCTCCTACGAGCAGTACTTC. Its protein product is CASSPSVPSYEQYF. V gene TRBV7-9 combines with J gene TRBJ2-7, with unresolved D. V was shortened by 5 bases and J by 0 bases, with 11 bases between the two germline ends. The germline gives CDR1 SEHNR, CDR2 FQNEAQ (reference sequence). CDR3 length: 14 residues. Combining the CDR3 with reference TRBV7-9 and TRBJ2-7 gives the whole variable domain DTGVSQNPRHKITKRGQNVTFRCDPISEHNRLYWYRQTLGQGPEFLTYFQNEAQLEKSRLLSDRFSAERPKGSFSTLEIQRTEQGDSAMYLCASSPSVPSYEQYFGPGTRLTVT.

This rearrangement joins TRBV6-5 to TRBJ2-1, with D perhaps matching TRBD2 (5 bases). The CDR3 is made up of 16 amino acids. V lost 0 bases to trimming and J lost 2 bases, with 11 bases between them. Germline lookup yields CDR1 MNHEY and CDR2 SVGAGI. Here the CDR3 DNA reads TGTGCCAGCAGTTACTCGAGTCGGGAACCCTACAATGAGCAGTTCTTC. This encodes CASSYSSREPYNEQFF.

The CDR3 region is CASSSTGELFF. In DNA form, the CDR3 reads TGTGCCAGCAGCTCTACCGGGGAGCTGTTTTTT. This chain joins TRBV7-3 and TRBJ2-2, with D unclear. V lost 4 bases to trimming and J lost 5 bases, with 2 bases between them. This CDR3 has 11 amino acids. Germline V gene sequence: CDR1 SGHTA, CDR2 FQGTGA.

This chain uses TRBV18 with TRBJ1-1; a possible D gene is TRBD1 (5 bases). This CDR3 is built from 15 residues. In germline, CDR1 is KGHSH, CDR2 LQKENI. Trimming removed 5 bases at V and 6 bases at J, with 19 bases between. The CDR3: CASSSVSKGMAEAFF. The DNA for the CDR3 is TGTGCCAGCTCATCCGTTTCAAAGGGGATGGCTGAAGCTTTCTTT. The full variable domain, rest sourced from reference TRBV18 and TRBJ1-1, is NAGVMQNPRHLVRRRGQEARLRCSPMKGHSHVYWYRQLPEEGLKFMVYLQKENIIDESGMPKERFSAEFPKEGPSILRIQQVVRGDSAAYFCASSSVSKGMAEAFFGQGTRLTVV.

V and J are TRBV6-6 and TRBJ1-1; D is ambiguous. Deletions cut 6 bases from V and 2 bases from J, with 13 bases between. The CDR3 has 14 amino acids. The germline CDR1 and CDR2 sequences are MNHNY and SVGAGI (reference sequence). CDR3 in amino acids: CASSPGGKNTEAFF. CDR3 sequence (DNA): TGTGCCAGCAGCCCCGGAGGAAAAAACACTGAAGCTTTCTTT.

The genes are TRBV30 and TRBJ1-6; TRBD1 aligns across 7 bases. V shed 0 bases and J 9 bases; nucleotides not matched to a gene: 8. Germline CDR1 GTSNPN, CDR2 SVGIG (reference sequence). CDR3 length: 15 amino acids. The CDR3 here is CAWSVSRQGGSPLHF. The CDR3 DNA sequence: TGTGCCTGGAGTGTAAGTCGACAGGGAGGTTCACCCCTCCACTTT.

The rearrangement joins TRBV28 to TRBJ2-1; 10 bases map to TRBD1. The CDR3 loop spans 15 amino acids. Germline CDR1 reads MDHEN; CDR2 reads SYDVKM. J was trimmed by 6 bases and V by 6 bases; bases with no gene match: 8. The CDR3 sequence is CASSPTGTGVNEQFF. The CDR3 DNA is TGTGCCAGCAGCCCCACGGGGACAGGGGTCAATGAGCAGTTCTTC.

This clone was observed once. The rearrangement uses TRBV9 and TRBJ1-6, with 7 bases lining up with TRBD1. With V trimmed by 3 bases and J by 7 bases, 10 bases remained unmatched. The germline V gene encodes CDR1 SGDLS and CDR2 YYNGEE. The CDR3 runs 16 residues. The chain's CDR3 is CASSAPPDRENSPLHF. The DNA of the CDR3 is TGTGCCAGCAGCGCCCCACCAGACAGGGAGAATTCACCCCTCCACTTT.

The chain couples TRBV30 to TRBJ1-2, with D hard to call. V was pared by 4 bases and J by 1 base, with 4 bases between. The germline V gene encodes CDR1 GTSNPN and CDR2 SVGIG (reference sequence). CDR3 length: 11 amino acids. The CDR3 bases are TGTGCCTGGACCGTTAACTATGGCTACACCTTC. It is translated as CAWTVNYGYTF.

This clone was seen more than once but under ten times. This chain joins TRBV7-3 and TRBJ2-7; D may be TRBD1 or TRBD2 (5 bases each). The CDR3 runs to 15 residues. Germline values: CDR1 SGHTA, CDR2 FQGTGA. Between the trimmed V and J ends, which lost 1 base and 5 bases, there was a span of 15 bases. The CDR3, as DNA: TGTGCCAGCAGCTTAAATGGGGGTCAGTTCAACGAGCAGTACTTC. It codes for CASSLNGGQFNEQYF.

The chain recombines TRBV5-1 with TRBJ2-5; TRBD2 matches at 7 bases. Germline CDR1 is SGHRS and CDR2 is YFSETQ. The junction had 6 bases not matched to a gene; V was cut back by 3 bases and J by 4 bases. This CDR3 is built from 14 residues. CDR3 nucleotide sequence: TGCGCCAGCAGCTCTGGTACTAGCGCAGAGACCCAGTACTTC. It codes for CASSSGTSAETQYF.

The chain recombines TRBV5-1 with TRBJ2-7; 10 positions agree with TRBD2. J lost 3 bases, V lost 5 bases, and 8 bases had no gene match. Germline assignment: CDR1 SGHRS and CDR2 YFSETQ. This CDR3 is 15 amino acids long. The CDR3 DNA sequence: TGCGCCAGCAGTGGAGTAGCGGGAGGACTCTACGAGCAGTACTTC. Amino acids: CASSGVAGGLYEQYF.

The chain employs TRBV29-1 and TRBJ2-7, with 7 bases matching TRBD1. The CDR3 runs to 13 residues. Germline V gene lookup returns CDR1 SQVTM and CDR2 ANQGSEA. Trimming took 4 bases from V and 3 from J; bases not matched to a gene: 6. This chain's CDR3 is CSVGGSGGYEQYF. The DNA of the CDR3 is TGCAGCGTTGGAGGCTCAGGGGGCTACGAGCAGTACTTC.

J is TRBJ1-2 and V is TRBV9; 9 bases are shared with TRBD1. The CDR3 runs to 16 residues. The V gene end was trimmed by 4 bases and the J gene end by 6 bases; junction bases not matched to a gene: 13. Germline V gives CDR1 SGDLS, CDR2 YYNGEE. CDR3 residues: CASSPRDGGQGDGYTF. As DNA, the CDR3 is TGTGCCAGCAGCCCCCGAGATGGGGGACAGGGAGATGGCTACACCTTC.

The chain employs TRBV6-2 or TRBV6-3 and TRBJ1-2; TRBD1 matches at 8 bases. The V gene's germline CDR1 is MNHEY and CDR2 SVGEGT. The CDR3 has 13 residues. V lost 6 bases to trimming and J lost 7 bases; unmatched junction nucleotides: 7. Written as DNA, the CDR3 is TGTGCCAGCAGCCCCGGGACAGGCTCTGGCTACACCTTC. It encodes CASSPGTGSGYTF.

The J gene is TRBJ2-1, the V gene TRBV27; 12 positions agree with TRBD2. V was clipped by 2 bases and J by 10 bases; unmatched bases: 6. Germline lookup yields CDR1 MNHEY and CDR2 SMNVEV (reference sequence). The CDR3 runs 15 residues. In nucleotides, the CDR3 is TGTGCCAGCAGTTTAGGGCTAGCGGGAGGGAGAGAGCAGTTCTTC. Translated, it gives CASSLGLAGGREQFF.